This TCR beta chain originates from a study of blood T cell repertoires in COVID-19. Method: immunoSEQ multiplex PCR; TCRdb's copy keeps in-frame clones and lacks some. The sample contains some 200,000 clones, nearly 90% of which appear only once. Looked up from germline, CDR1 is LNHDA and CDR2 is SQIVND (reference sequence). The CDR3 extends over 16 amino acids. The J segment lost 3 bases and the V segment lost 5 bases, leaving 8 bases of the junction unmatched. The rearrangement joins TRBV19 to TRBJ2-7; TRBD2 aligns across 12 bases. The sequence was collected from a woman in her late teens or twenties who had recovered from COVID-19. The sequenced sample consisted of peripheral blood. CDR3 protein: CASSVVLAGGFYEQYF. In DNA form, the CDR3 reads TGTGCCAGTAGTGTCGTTCTAGCGGGAGGGTTCTACGAGCAGTACTTC.